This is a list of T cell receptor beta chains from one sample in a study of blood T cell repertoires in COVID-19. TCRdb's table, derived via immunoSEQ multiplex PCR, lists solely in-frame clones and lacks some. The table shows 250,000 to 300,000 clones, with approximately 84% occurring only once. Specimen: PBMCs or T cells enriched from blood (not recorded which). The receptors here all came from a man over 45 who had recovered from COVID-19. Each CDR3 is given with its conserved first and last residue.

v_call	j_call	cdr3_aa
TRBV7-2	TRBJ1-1	CASSLVQGSGTEAFF
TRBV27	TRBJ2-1	CASSSSPLYNEQFF
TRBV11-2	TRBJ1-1	CASSFTRGDTEAFF
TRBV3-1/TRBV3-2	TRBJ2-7	CASSRRGVRYEQYF
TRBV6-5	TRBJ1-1	CASRDVGTLEAFF
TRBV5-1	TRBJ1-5	CASSSGQVNQPQHF
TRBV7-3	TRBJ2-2	CASSTQGTGELFF
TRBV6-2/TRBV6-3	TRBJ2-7	CASSSRIHEQYF
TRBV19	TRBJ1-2	CASSSTGVNYGYTF
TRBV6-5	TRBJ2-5	CASNTGTGSQETQYF
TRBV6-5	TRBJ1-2	CASSPGGPNYGYTF
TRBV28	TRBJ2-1	CASNQGFSYNEQFF
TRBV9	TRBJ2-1	CASSVGPNNEQFF
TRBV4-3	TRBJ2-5	CASSLTGTGLETQYF
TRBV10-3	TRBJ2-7	CAISISNYEQYF
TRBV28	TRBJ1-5	CASSRRGGGNQPQHF
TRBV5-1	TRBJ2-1	CASSLTTGLNNEQFF
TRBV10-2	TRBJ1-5	CASSELEGNQPQHF
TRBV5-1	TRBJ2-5	CASSPDRVEETQYF
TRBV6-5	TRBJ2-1	CASSYGTQVLEQFF
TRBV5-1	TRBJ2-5	CASSLGAVPEPEYF
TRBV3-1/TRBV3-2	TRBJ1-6	CASATVDSPLHF
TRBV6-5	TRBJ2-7	CASTPRDRVHEQYF
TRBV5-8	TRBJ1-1	CASSLAERRAFF
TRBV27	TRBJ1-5	CASSLEGGWGNQPQHF
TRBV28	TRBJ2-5	CASSSLGQGETQYF
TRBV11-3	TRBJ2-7	CASSLDSSYEQYF
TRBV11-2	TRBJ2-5	CASSPPGLAEQETQYF
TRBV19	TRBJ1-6	CASSIGRLINSPLHF
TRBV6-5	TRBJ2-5	CASSYQGLQETQYF
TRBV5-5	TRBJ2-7	CASSLAGGLLSSYEQYF
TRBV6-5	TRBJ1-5	CASRSGWRGPQHF
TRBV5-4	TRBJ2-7	CASSLDRGEQYF
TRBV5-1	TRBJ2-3	CASSLALAAGATDTQYF
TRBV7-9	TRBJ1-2	CASSSEGGQAIYGYTF
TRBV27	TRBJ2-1	CASIRQGLYNEQFF